This TCR beta chain derives from a study of T cells after yellow fever vaccination. The germline gives CDR1 MNHEY, CDR2 SVGEGT. CDR3 length: 16 residues. The V gene end was trimmed by 4 bases and the J gene end by 5 bases; junction bases not matched to a gene: 10. Findings and limits, study-wide: Reappearance after the booster was seen for most primary-vaccination clones, at roughly 96% CD4 and 88% CD8.

TCRdb fed the 5' RACE reads into MiXCR, producing one record per CDR3 protein. The data contain 150,000 to 200,000 distinct CDR3 sequences, roughly 11% of them singletons. This clonotype was counted only a few times. Its antigen is undetermined. This clonotype was obtained from a young man who received the YFV17D yellow fever vaccine. The rearrangement links TRBV6-2 or TRBV6-3 to TRBJ2-1; 8 bases fit TRBD2. The specimen comprised CD8+ T cells sorted from PBMCs, sampled 15 days after the yellow fever booster vaccination. Written as DNA, the CDR3 is TGTGCCAGCAGTTTAACCAGGACTAGCTACCACAATGAGCAGTTCTTC. Encoded protein: CASSLTRTSYHNEQFF.